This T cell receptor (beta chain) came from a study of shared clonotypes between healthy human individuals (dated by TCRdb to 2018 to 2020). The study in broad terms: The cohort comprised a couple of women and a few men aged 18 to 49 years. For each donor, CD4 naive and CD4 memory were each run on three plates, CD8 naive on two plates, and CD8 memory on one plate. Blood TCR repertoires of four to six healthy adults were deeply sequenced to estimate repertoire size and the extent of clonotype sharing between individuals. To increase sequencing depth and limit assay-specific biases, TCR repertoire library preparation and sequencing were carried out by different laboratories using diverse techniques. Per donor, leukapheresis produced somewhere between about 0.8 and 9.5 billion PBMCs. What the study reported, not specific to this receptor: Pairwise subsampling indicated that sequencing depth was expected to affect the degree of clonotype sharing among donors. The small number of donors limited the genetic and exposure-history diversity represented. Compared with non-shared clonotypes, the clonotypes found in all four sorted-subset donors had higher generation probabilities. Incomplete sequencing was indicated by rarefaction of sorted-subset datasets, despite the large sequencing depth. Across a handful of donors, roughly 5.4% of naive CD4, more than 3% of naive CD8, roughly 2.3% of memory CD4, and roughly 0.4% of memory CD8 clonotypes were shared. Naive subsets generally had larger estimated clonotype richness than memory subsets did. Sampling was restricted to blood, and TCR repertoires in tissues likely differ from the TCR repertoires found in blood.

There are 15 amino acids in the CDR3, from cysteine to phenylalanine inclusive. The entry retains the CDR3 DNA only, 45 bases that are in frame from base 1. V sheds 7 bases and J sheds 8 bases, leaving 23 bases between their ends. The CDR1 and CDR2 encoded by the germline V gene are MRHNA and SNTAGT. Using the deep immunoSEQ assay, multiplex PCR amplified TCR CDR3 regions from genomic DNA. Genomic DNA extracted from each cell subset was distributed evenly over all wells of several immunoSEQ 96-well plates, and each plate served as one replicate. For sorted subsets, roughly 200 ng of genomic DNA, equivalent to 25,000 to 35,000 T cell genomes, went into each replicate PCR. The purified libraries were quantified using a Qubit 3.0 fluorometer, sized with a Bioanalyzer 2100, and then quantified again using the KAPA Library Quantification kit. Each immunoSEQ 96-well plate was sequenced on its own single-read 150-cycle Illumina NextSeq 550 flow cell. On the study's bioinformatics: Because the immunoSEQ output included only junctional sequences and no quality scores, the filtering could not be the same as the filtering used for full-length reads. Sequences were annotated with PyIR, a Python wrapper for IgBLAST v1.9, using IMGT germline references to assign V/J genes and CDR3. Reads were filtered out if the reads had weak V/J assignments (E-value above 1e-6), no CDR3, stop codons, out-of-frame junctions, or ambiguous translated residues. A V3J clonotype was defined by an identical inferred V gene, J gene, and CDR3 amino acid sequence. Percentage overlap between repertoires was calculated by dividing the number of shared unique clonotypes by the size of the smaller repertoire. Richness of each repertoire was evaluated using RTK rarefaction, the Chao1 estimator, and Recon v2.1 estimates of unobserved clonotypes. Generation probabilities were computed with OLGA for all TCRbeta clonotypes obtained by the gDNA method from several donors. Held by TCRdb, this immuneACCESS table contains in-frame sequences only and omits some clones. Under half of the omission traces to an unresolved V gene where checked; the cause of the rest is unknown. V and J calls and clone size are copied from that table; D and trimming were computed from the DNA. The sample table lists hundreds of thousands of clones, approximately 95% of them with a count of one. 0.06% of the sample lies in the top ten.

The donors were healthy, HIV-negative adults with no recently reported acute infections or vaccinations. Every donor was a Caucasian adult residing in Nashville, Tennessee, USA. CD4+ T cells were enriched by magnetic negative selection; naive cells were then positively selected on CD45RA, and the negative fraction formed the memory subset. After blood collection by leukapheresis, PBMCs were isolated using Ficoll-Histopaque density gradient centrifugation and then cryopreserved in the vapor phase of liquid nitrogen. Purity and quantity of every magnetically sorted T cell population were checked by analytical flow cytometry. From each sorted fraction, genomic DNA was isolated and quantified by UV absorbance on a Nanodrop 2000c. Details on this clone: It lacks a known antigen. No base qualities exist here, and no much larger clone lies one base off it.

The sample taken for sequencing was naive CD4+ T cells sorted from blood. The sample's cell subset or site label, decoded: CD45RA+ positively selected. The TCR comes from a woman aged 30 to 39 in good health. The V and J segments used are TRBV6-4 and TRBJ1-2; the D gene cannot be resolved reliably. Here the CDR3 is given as CASTRNYNGYGGYTF. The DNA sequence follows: TGTGCCAGCACCAGAAATTATAACGGCTACGGGGGCTACACCTTC.